This paragraph reports one T cell receptor (beta chain). This clone was detected only once. No antigen is known for it. No clone much larger than this one lies a single base away; base qualities are absent. The record originates from a study of blood T cell repertoires in COVID-19 (dated by TCRdb to about 2020). With respect to the entire study: Samples covering the acute and convalescent phases of COVID-19 were provided by collaborators in the United States, Italy and Spain. The prospective study material was composed of cDNA or gDNA derived from T cells, B-cell-depleted T cells, or PBMCs. Deeply sampled blood TCRbeta repertoires from subjects exposed to, actively infected with, or recovered from COVID-19 were included in the dataset. A freely available public database, intended as a resource for researchers studying the immune response to SARS-CoV-2, is where the repertoires were released. Samples were obtained from the ongoing ImmuneRACE study (first 160 participants) and from over 1,000 subjects provided by 6 global collaborators. Nearly every sample came with metadata listing a de-identified subject ID, COVID-19 status, age in years and sex. Where available, HLA class I and class II types were obtained from metadata supplied by the sample provider rather than from assay-based typing.

Whole blood was collected in K2EDTA tubes by collaborating institutions according to the institutions' own protocols. Collaborator samples were shipped for TCRbeta analysis as frozen whole blood, isolated PBMCs, or DNA extracted from either sample type. Points the paper makes about the study in general: Clinical and demographic metadata were provided uncurated, with the amount varying by source and participant.

TCRbeta CDR3 regions were amplified from genomic DNA by means of the immunoSEQ Assay, a bias-controlled multiplex PCR. Per the authors' processing: Nucleated cell counts per sample were estimated from amplification of reference gene primers within the assay. To quantify the absolute abundance of each unique TCRbeta CDR3 rearrangement, sequence reads were collapsed and filtered. For each sample, productive Simpson clonality was calculated by taking the square root of Simpson's diversity index across productive rearrangements. The immuneACCESS repertoire file appears here via TCRdb, limited to in-frame rearrangements. These files lack a portion of the clones; in checked studies, under half of the deficit traces to unresolved V genes, and the cause of the others is not known. V and J calls and clone size are given by that table; D and trimming were obtained from the DNA. The sample data list about 120,000 clones, and roughly 78% of these were observed just once. Clones ranked in the top ten supply approximately 16% of the sample.

Source material: peripheral blood. The clonotype originates from a man in his 60s with active or convalescent COVID-19.

The sequenced DNA: TGTGCCACCAGTGATGTACTAGCGGGGTTAGAGACCCAGTACTTC. Translated, it gives CATSDVLAGLETQYF. The rearrangement combines TRBV24-1 with TRBJ2-5, and TRBD2 aligns with 10 junction nucleotides. Per the germline V gene, KGHDR is the CDR1 and SFDVKD is the CDR2. Measured from the cysteine to the phenylalanine, the CDR3 is 15 residues long. Only the CDR3 part of the read is kept: 45 bases, read in frame from the first base. The V end gives up 3 bases and the J end 4 bases, leaving 4 bases in the junction not matched to a gene.